This TCR beta chain was recovered during a study of blood T cell repertoires in COVID-19. Overall study context: PBMCs, B-cell-depleted T cells, or T cells were the source of the cDNA or gDNA that made up the material.

With V trimmed by 6 bases and J by 7 bases, 6 bases remained unmatched. This CDR3 has 13 amino acids. Germline-derived CDR1 and CDR2 are MDHEN and SYDVKM. As processed by the authors: Reference gene primer amplification gave nucleated cell count estimates. Sequencing was performed with immunoSEQ multiplex PCR; in TCRdb, only in-frame clones are kept and a portion is missing. V and J calls and clone size are those listed in that table; D and trimming were worked out from the DNA. Here the sample spans approximately 300,000 clones, 87% being singletons. V gene TRBV28 combines with J gene TRBJ2-5, with 9 bases lining up with TRBD1. The origin of this receptor is a man in his fifties with active or convalescent COVID-19. What was sequenced was peripheral blood. The CDR3 protein is CASRQGASTTQYF. The CDR3, as DNA: TGTGCCAGCAGACAGGGGGCATCGACGACCCAGTACTTC.